This T cell receptor (beta chain) was identified during a study of shared clonotypes between healthy human individuals. Study background: Per-donor plates numbered three CD4 naive, three CD4 memory, two CD8 naive and one CD8 memory.

This clone was seen only once. What it binds is unknown. Some clones are missing from TCRdb's copy, which holds only in-frame ones; the method was immunoSEQ multiplex PCR. This sample has about 2 million clones, with just under 95% found just once. General study findings and limits: Between a handful of donors, naive CD4 clonotypes were shared at a level of around 4.9%.

Germline CDR1 SGHTA, CDR2 FQGNSA. V lost 4 bases and J lost 6, with 6 bases in between. The CDR3 contains 11 residues. It was CD45RO-negative cells, positively selected for CCR7, that made up naive CD8 cells, with terminally differentiated effector memory CD45RA+ cells excluded. This sequence joins TRBV7-2 and TRBJ1-2; D ambiguous. Specimen: naive CD8+ T cells sorted from blood. The source of this sequence is a man aged 18 to 29 in good health. CDR3 amino acids: CASSSPNGYTF. Written as DNA, the CDR3 is TGTGCCAGCAGCTCTCCGAATGGCTACACCTTC.